This TCR beta chain is from a study of graft-versus-host responses after intestinal transplantation. Whole-study results and caveats: GvH clones surfaced in recipient marrow, some emerging earlier in ileum or blood.

The V end was cut by 1 base, the J end by 3 bases, with 1 base between. Per the germline V gene, CDR1 is SGHAT and CDR2 is FQNNGV. The CDR3 length is 11 residues. The protocol was immunoSEQ multiplex PCR, while the TCRdb copy is restricted to in-frame clones and leaves out a portion. The sample holds around 100,000 clones; roughly 84% are singletons and the top ten take roughly 0.97%. Remarks on this clone: Its target is unknown.

The rearrangement joins TRBV11-2 to TRBJ2-7; D gene ambiguous. Sequenced here: unstimulated CD4+ T cells sorted from spleen or lymph node cells, sampled before transplant. This TCR was recovered from a human donor who was the organ donor for an intestinal transplant. The CDR3 region is CASSLVYEQYF. CDR3 DNA sequence: TGTGCCAGCAGCTTAGTCTACGAGCAGTACTTC.